This T cell receptor (beta chain) was sequenced during a study of spatial heterogeneity in lung cancer. About the study: Raw reads showed each unique TCR and UMI combination turning up more than ten times on average.

With respect to this clonotype: Its antigen is as yet unknown. One junction end does not reproduce the germline sequence, and a read error may be involved.

CDR3 length equals 12 residues. Germline values: CDR1 MNHNY, CDR2 SVGAGI (reference sequence). TCR cDNA molecules were tagged individually, and each one carried a unique molecular identifier. TCRdb itself ran the 5' RACE reads through MiXCR, one entry per CDR3 protein. The sample records about 45,000 distinct CDR3 sequences, roughly 15% being singletons. Time point here: sample taken at primary tumor resection. Study-wide results and limits: Circulating ubiquitous expanded tumor TCRs were observed more frequently at resection than at follow-up.

This specimen consisted of PBMCs, obtained at surgery. J is TRBJ1-6 and V is TRBV6-6; D possibly corresponds to TRBD1 (5 bases). This receptor was obtained from a male donor with early-stage non-small cell lung cancer. The chain's CDR3 is CASRPGNSSLHF. For the CDR3, the DNA is TGTGCCAGCAGACCAGGGAATTCATCCCTCCACTTT.